This TCR beta chain appears in the sequencing data of a study of cytomegalovirus exposure and HLA in healthy donors. The PCR contained 60 Vbeta and 13 Jbeta primers. Measured with immunoSEQ multiplex PCR; TCRdb has only the in-frame clones, and not every one. The table shows 170,000 or so clones, with more than 60% occurring only once. Of note for this clone: The antigen remains undetermined. The junction and the germline gene differ at one end; a read error may be behind it.

This CDR3 is built from 19 residues. Germline CDR1 is SEHNR and CDR2 is FQNEAQ (reference sequence). Study-level results: Later, an analysis found that common viral pathogens appeared to be linked with several of the most significant clusters. Cytomegalovirus association was listed for 164 TCR beta chains.

The receptor's source is a woman in her forties or fifties in good health and CMV-seropositive. This chain links TRBV7-9 with TRBJ2-7; TRBD2 matches at 10 bases. Source material: PBMCs. CDR3 protein: CSSSPESHRGLAGAYEQYF. Here the CDR3 DNA reads TGTTCCAGCAGCCCGGAGTCTCACCGCGGGCTAGCGGGAGCCTACGAGCAGTACTTC.